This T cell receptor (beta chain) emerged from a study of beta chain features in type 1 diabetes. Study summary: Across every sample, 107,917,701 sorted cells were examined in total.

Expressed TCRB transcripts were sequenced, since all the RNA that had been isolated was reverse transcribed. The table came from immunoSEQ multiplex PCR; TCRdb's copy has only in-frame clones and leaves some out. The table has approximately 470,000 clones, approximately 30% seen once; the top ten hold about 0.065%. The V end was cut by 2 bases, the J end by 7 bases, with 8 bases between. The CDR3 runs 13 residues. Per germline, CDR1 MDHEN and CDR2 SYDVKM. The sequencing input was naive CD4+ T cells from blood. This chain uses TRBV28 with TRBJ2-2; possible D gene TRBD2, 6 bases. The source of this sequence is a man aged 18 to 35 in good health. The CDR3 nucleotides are TGTGCCAGCAGTTTAGTTAGCGGCGGGGAGCTGTTTTTT. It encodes CASSLVSGGELFF.